The 14 T cell receptor beta chains presented below share a single source sample, sequenced in a study of T-cell reconstitution after alpha-beta-depleted transplantation in children. The library targeted TCRbeta and was prepared with unique molecular identifiers. TCRdb reprocessed the PCR reads via MiXCR and lists one record per CDR3 protein. The sample lists tens of thousands of distinct CDR3 sequences, approximately 6% occurring once. The sample was PBMCs, mostly from graft donor cells, taken 60 days after TCRalphabeta/CD19-depleted stem cell transplant. These receptor sequences come from a female patient aged 2-15 years who had a stem cell transplant for aplastic anemia, so the T cells may come from the graft donor.

This clonotype was recorded many times. CDR3 sequence (DNA): TGTGCCAGCAGCCGCATATCGGGACAGCAAGAGACCCAGTACTTC. Translated: CASSRISGQQETQYF. J is TRBJ2-5 and V is TRBV12-3 or TRBV12-4, with 7 bases matching TRBD1. This CDR3 has 15 residues. V shed 6 bases, J shed 2 bases, and the junction held 9 bases outside the gene matches.

This clonotype was recorded at least ten times. This chain uses TRBV20-1 with TRBJ1-1; possibly TRBD1 for D (5 bases). The germline V gene has CDR1 DFQATT and CDR2 SNEGSKA (reference sequence). This CDR3 comprises 14 residues. Trimming pared 3 bases from V and 0 bases from J, leaving 11 bases between. DNA for the CDR3: TGCAGTGCTAGTAGCGGGGCCCTGAACACTGAAGCTTTCTTT. As protein: CSASSGALNTEAFF.

This clonotype was detected only a few times. The V call is TRBV7-9, the J call TRBJ2-1; 8 bases match TRBD1. The V gene end was trimmed by 5 bases and the J gene end by 7 bases; junction bases not matched to a gene: 16. CDR1 and CDR2 (germline): SEHNR, FQNEAQ (reference sequence). There are 17 residues in the CDR3. The CDR3 nucleotides are TGTGCCAGCAGCCCCTTCCGGCTTGCAGGGGGCAGGAATGAGCAGTTCTTC. Translated: CASSPFRLAGGRNEQFF.

This clonotype was counted at least ten times. This chain connects TRBV5-1 to TRBJ2-3, with D possibly called TRBD1 or TRBD2 (5 bases each). Germline CDR1 SGHRS, CDR2 YFSETQ. CDR3 length: 16 residues. The ends were cut back, 0 bases at V and 2 bases at J, with 13 bases in the middle. For the CDR3, the DNA is TGCGCCAGCAGCTTGGCCCGGGGCCCTCCCACAGATACGCAGTATTTT. Residues: CASSLARGPPTDTQYF.

This clonotype came up a few times. This chain uses TRBV2 with TRBJ2-5, with D maybe TRBD2 (6 bases). The V gene's germline CDR1 is SNHLY and CDR2 FYNNEI. Trimming stripped 8 bases from V and 5 bases from J, with 15 bases between. This CDR3 is built from 13 residues. The DNA of the CDR3 is TGTGCCAGCTCCCCGGCGGGGTGGGAGACCCAGTACTTC. Its protein product is CASSPAGWETQYF.

This clonotype was observed at least ten times. V usage is TRBV20-1 and J usage is TRBJ2-5; D unclear. The V gene's germline CDR1 is DFQATT and CDR2 SNEGSKA (reference sequence). V lost 2 bases and J 1 base, leaving 8 bases between the germline ends. This CDR3 comprises 13 residues. This CDR3 reads CSARRSPQETQYF. The CDR3 DNA follows: TGCAGTGCTAGAAGGTCTCCCCAAGAGACCCAGTACTTC.

This clonotype was recorded many times. The chain links TRBV20-1 to TRBJ2-3; tentatively, D is TRBD1 (6 bases). With 5 bases removed from V and 3 bases from J, the gap between germline ends came to 18 bases. Germline values: CDR1 DFQATT, CDR2 SNEGSKA (reference sequence). This CDR3 contains 15 residues. The CDR3 is CSAGETGPRTDTQYF. DNA for the CDR3: TGCAGTGCTGGGGAGACAGGCCCCCGGACAGATACGCAGTATTTT.

On this clonotype itself: A single base separates this from a much larger clone, so it may be a read error. This likely comes from a read error, as the CDR3 has no conserved phenylalanine or tryptophan at its end. V and J are TRBV24-1 and TRBJ2-1, with no clear D. Germline values: CDR1 KGHDR, CDR2 SFDVKD. The length of the CDR3 is 14 residues. CDR3 nucleotide sequence: TGTGCCGCCAGTGATATGTTAGATGTCAATGAGCAGTTCTCC. It specifies CAASDMLDVNEQFS.

V gene TRBV7-3 combines with J gene TRBJ2-6; D unresolved. The CDR3 contains 14 residues. Germline CDR1 reads SGHTA; CDR2 reads FQGTGA. The V gene lost 5 bases and the J gene lost 4 bases, with 9 bases spanning the gap. The CDR3: CASSARTGANVLTF. The CDR3 DNA is TGTGCCAGCAGCGCCCGGACCGGGGCCAACGTCCTGACTTTC.

This clonotype has ten or more counts. This chain links TRBV20-1 with TRBJ2-3; D gene ambiguous. The CDR3 consists of 11 residues. The germline CDR1 and CDR2 sequences are DFQATT and SNEGSKA (reference sequence). The V end was cut by 6 bases, the J end by 10 bases, with 14 bases between. The CDR3 region is CSAKRQTSQYF. The CDR3 nucleotides read TGCAGTGCGAAACGGCAGACTTCGCAGTATTTT.

This clonotype was seen at least ten times. The chain recombines TRBV20-1 with TRBJ1-4; perhaps TRBD1 as D (6 bases). V was shortened by 4 bases and J by 7 bases, with 13 bases between the two germline ends. Germline V gene sequence: CDR1 DFQATT, CDR2 SNEGSKA (reference sequence). The CDR3 sequence is 13 residues long. DNA for the CDR3: TGCAGTGCTACAACGACAGGCGGTGAAAAACTGTTTTTT. Translating it yields CSATTTGGEKLFF.

The chain has TRBV5-1 and TRBJ2-7; 16 bases line up with TRBD2. The CDR3 length is 18 residues. Germline assignment: CDR1 SGHRS and CDR2 YFSETQ. Trimming at V came to 3 bases and at J to 7 bases, leaving 13 bases not matched to a gene. This CDR3 reads CASSSPGTSGRAQWEQYF. The CDR3 DNA is TGCGCCAGCAGCTCACCCGGGACTAGCGGGAGGGCGCAGTGGGAGCAGTACTTC.

There are many counts of this clonotype. This rearrangement joins TRBV11-2 to TRBJ2-1, with D possibly being TRBD1 (6 bases). Germline V gives CDR1 SGHAT, CDR2 FQNNGV. V lost 8 bases, J lost 5 bases, and 13 bases lay in between. The CDR3 totals 13 residues. The CDR3 region is CASSLGQNNEQFF. The CDR3 nucleotides read TGTGCCAGCTCCCTAGGACAGAACAATGAGCAGTTCTTC.

This clonotype has only a few counts. The gene calls are TRBV2 and TRBJ2-3, with 11 positions matching TRBD2. The CDR3 has 14 amino acids. Trimming at V came to 8 bases and at J to 3 bases, leaving 4 bases not matched to a gene. Per the germline V gene, CDR1 is SNHLY and CDR2 is FYNNEI. CDR3 region: CASARTSGTDTQYF. The CDR3 DNA is TGTGCCAGCGCAAGGACTAGCGGGACAGATACGCAGTATTTT.